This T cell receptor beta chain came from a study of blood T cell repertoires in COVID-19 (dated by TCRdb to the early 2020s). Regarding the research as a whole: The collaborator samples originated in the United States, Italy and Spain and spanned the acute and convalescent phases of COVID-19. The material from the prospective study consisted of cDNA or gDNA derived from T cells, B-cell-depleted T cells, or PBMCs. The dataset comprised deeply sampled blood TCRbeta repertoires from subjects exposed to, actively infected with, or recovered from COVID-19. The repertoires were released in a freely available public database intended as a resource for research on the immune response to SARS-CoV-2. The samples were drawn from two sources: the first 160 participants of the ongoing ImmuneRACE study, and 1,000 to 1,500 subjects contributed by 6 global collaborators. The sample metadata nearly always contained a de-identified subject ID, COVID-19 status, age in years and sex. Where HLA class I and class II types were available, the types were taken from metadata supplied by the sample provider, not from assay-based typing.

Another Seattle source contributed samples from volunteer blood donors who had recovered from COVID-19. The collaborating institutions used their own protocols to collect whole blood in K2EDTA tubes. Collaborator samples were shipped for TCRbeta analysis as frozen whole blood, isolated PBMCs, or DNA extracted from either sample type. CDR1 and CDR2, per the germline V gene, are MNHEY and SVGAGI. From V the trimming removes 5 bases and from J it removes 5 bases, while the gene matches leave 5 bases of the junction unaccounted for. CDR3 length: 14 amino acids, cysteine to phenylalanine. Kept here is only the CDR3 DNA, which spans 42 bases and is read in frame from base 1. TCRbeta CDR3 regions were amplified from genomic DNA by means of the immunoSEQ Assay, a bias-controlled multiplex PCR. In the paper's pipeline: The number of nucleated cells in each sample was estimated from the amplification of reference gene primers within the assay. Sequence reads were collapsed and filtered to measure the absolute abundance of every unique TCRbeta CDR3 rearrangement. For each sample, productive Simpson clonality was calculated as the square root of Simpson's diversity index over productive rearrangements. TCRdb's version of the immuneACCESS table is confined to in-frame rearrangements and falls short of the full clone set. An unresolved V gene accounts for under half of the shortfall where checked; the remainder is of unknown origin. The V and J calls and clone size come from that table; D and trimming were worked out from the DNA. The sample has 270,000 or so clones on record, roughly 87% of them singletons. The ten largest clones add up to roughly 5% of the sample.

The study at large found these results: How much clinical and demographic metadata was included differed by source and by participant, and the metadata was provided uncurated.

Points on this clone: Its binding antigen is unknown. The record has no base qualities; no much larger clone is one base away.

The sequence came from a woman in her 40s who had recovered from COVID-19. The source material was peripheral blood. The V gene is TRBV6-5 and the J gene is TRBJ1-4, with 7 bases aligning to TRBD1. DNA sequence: TGTGCCAGCAGTAGAGGGGGCAGGAATGAAAAACTGTTTTTT. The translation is CASSRGGRNEKLFF.